These 11 T cell receptor beta chains were all obtained from the same sample, sequenced in a study of T cells in Graves' hyperthyroidism and ophthalmopathy. Amplified regions were TCR beta CDR3 sequences from RNA transcripts. A first-round RT-PCR of the TCR CDR3 used the HTBI primer set. Via MiXCR, TCRdb re-called the multiplex PCR reads, giving one row per CDR3 protein. The data show about 290,000 distinct CDR3 sequences, roughly 17% seen once. The material sequenced was blood. The source is a man aged 30 to 39 with Graves' hyperthyroidism.

A remark on this clonotype: One base away lies a much larger clone, so this may be a sequencing read error. This rearrangement joins TRBV3-1 to TRBJ1-5; D is possibly TRBD1 (5 bases). Germline V gene lookup returns CDR1 LGHDT and CDR2 YNNKEL (reference sequence). The CDR3 has 15 amino acids. CDR3 region: CASGQDAGPDQPQHF. The CDR3 DNA sequence: TGTGCCAGCGGCCAAGATGCGGGGCCGGATCAGCCCCAGCATTTT.

To note about this clonotype: This may arise from a read error, as a much more abundant clone is one base away. The chain uses TRBV28 and TRBJ2-2; no clear D. CDR3 length: 13 amino acids. The ends were cut back, 11 bases at V and 3 bases at J, with 13 bases in the middle. Germline V gives CDR1 MDHEN, CDR2 SYDVKM. The CDR3 nucleotides are TGTGCCGGCTCCAAGTTGGACACCGGGGAGCTGTTTTTT. Its translation: CAGSKLDTGELFF.

This clonotype appeared many times. The rearrangement links TRBV7-9 to TRBJ2-7; D might be TRBD1 (5 bases). The V end lost 4 bases, the J end lost 0 bases, and 10 bases lay between the germline ends. Looked up from germline, CDR1 is SEHNR and CDR2 is FQNEAQ (reference sequence). The CDR3 consists of 14 residues. Here the CDR3 DNA reads TGTGCCAGCAGCTGGGAAGGGGTCTCCTACGAGCAGTACTTC. This sequence encodes CASSWEGVSYEQYF.

The chain uses TRBV27 and TRBJ1-4; 8 bases are shared with TRBD1. The CDR3 is 14 residues long. The V segment lost 7 bases and the J segment 13 bases; nucleotides outside the gene matches: 14. Germline CDR1 reads MNHEY; CDR2 reads SMNVEV (reference sequence). Here the CDR3 reads CASTTSEAQGGLFF. The CDR3 DNA is TGTGCCAGCACCACCTCGGAGGCACAGGGGGGACTGTTTTTT.

This clonotype was counted ten times or more. The V and J genes are TRBV28 and TRBJ1-5, with 8 positions matching TRBD1. Losses at the gene ends were 5 bases for V and 7 bases for J; bases not matched to a gene: 10. From germline, CDR1 is MDHEN and CDR2 SYDVKM. CDR3 length: 15 amino acids. The CDR3 DNA is TGTGCCAGCAGTGCCGCGACAGGGGCGGGCCAGCCCCAGCATTTT. It encodes CASSAATGAGQPQHF. The full variable domain, completed using reference TRBV28 and TRBJ1-5, is DVKVTQSSRYLVKRTGEKVFLECVQDMDHENMFWYRQDPGLGLRLIYFSYDVKMKEKGDIPEGYSVSREKKERFSLILESASTNQTSMYLCASSAATGAGQPQHFGDGTRLSIL.

This clonotype was observed many times. J is TRBJ2-7 and V is TRBV5-1; D is tentatively TRBD1 or TRBD2 (5 bases each). CDR1 and CDR2 from the germline V gene are SGHRS and YFSETQ. Trimming took 4 bases from V and 2 from J, leaving 10 bases between them. The CDR3 spans 13 residues. CDR3 residues: CASSRDLTYEQYF. CDR3 nucleotides: TGCGCCAGCAGCAGGGACCTTACCTACGAGCAGTACTTC.

In this sample, this clonotype turned up many times. The chain has TRBV29-1 and TRBJ1-1; possible D gene TRBD1, 5 bases. The germline CDR1 and CDR2 sequences are SQVTM and ANQGSEA. The V end was cut by 2 bases, the J end by 6 bases, with 16 bases between. There are 14 residues in the CDR3. The chain's CDR3 is CSVEPGPGPPEAFF. DNA for the CDR3: TGCAGCGTTGAACCGGGACCGGGACCGCCTGAAGCTTTCTTT.

In its sample, this clonotype was seen many times. V usage is TRBV7-2 and J usage is TRBJ1-1; D ambiguous. There are 14 residues in the CDR3. Deletions cut 4 bases from V and 2 bases from J, with 11 bases between. CDR1 is SGHTA, CDR2 FQGNSA, per germline. Here the CDR3 reads CASSSMWGNTEAFF. Written as DNA, the CDR3 is TGTGCCAGCAGCTCTATGTGGGGTAACACTGAAGCTTTCTTT.

The table lists this clonotype with many counts. The CDR3 protein is CASGSIGDSPLHF. The CDR3 nucleotides are TGTGCCAGCGGTTCTATAGGAGATTCACCCCTCCACTTT. The gene calls are TRBV12-3 or TRBV12-4 and TRBJ1-6; D is unresolved. Between the trimmed V and J ends, which lost 8 bases and 8 bases, there was a span of 13 bases. The CDR3 has 13 residues.

This clonotype was picked up many times. The chain carries TRBV20-1 and TRBJ2-1; a possible D gene is TRBD2 (5 bases). The CDR3 is 11 amino acids. Germline lookup yields CDR1 DFQATT and CDR2 SNEGSKA (reference sequence). Trimming cost V 7 bases and J 8 bases, with 12 bases left between them. Here the CDR3 DNA reads TGCAGTGGATCTAGGCGGGATGAGCAGTTCTTC. It is translated as CSGSRRDEQFF.

This clonotype has ten or more counts. The chain has TRBV11-2 and TRBJ2-1, with TRBD1 matching 7 bases. The germline gives CDR1 SGHAT, CDR2 FQNNGV. The trim removed 7 bases at V and 8 bases at J, leaving 5 bases unmatched. The CDR3 is 12 amino acids. This CDR3 is CASTTDRDEQFF. DNA for the CDR3: TGTGCCAGCACCACAGACAGGGATGAGCAGTTCTTC.